Below are 23 T cell receptor beta chains sequenced from a single sample in a study of CD8 T cells in ankylosing spondylitis. In TCRdb, the 5' RACE reads were re-called with MiXCR into one record per CDR3 protein. This sample has 150,000 or so distinct CDR3 sequences, with roughly 10% found just once. Sequencing used blood, either unsorted or a sorted T cell fraction (not recorded which). The receptors were gathered from a female donor with ankylosing spondylitis or in good health (not recorded which).

In this sample, this clonotype turned up a few times. This sequence joins TRBV7-9 and TRBJ2-1; 7 positions agree with TRBD1. Looked up from germline, CDR1 is SEHNR and CDR2 is FQNEAQ (reference sequence). V dropped 5 bases and J dropped 3; count of bases not matched to a gene: 7. CDR3 size: 15 residues. The CDR3 here is CASSPTGSFYNEQFF. In nucleotides, the CDR3 is TGTGCCAGCAGCCCGACAGGGTCTTTCTACAATGAGCAGTTCTTC.

Note on this clonotype: One base away lies a much larger clone, so this may be a sequencing read error. V gene TRBV15 combines with J gene TRBJ2-7; perhaps TRBD2 as D (5 bases). The CDR3 length is 15 residues. Germline values: CDR1 LNHNV, CDR2 YYDKDF (reference sequence). The CDR3 is CATSRDYGSSYQQYF. The CDR3 DNA follows: TGTGCCACCAGCAGAGATTATGGGAGCTCCTACCAGCAGTACTTC.

The table lists this clonotype with many counts. The chain carries TRBV2 and TRBJ1-1; D call uncertain. Trimming removed 3 bases from V and 0 bases from J, with 2 bases in between. CDR3 length: 12 amino acids. Germline CDR1 and CDR2: SNHLY and FYNNEI. CDR3: CASSDLNTEAFF. CDR3 nucleotide sequence: TGTGCCAGCAGTGACCTGAACACTGAAGCTTTCTTT.

This clonotype was counted between two and nine times. The chain has TRBV7-9 and TRBJ2-7; 7 nucleotides match TRBD1. CDR1 SEHNR and CDR2 FQNEAQ come from the germline V gene (reference sequence). This CDR3 contains 14 residues. J was trimmed by 3 bases and V by 2 bases; bases with no gene match: 4. The CDR3 sequence is CASSLRQGIYEQYF. In nucleotides, the CDR3 is TGTGCCAGCAGCTTAAGACAGGGTATCTACGAGCAGTACTTC.

The V and J genes are TRBV3-1 and TRBJ1-1; D is undetermined. Trimming cost V 3 bases and J 4 bases, with 9 bases left between them. Germline CDR1 is LGHDT and CDR2 is YNNKEL (reference sequence). This CDR3 is 13 amino acids long. The CDR3 sequence is CASSQGRTTEAFF. The CDR3 nucleotides read TGTGCCAGCAGCCAGGGAAGGACCACTGAAGCTTTCTTT.

This clonotype was observed many times. This sequence joins TRBV9 and TRBJ1-2; D gene ambiguous. Germline lookup yields CDR1 SGDLS and CDR2 YYNGEE. The CDR3 length is 14 residues. V lost 0 bases to trimming and J lost 3 bases, with 9 bases between them. CDR3 amino acids: CASSVDTFDYGYTF. The CDR3 DNA reads as TGTGCCAGCAGCGTAGACACTTTTGACTATGGCTACACCTTC.

This clonotype appeared a few times. The V and J genes are TRBV11-2 and TRBJ2-3, with D unresolved. V lost 4 bases and J lost 2, with 16 bases in between. CDR1 is SGHAT, CDR2 FQNNGV, per germline. The CDR3 runs 16 residues. The CDR3 protein is CASSSPPEAPTDTQYF. The CDR3 DNA reads TGTGCCAGCAGCTCACCCCCAGAAGCTCCCACAGATACGCAGTATTTT.

The chain is built from TRBV11-2 and TRBJ2-5; D is ambiguous. Germline CDR1 SGHAT, CDR2 FQNNGV. The CDR3 is made up of 14 amino acids. V lost 0 bases and J lost 0, with 5 bases in between. CDR3 loop: CASSLESYQETQYF. In nucleotides, the CDR3 is TGTGCCAGCAGCTTAGAGTCCTACCAAGAGACCCAGTACTTC.

The chain couples TRBV5-6 to TRBJ2-5, with 10 positions matching TRBD1. Germline CDR1 is SGHDT and CDR2 is YYEEEE. The CDR3 has 16 amino acids. Trimming took 2 bases from V and 3 from J; bases not matched to a gene: 7. CDR3 bases: TGTGCCAGCAGCTTCCTATCCGGGACAGGGGAAGAGACCCAGTACTTC. Residues: CASSFLSGTGEETQYF.

J is TRBJ2-3 and V is TRBV9; 8 nucleotides line up with TRBD2. CDR1 is SGDLS and CDR2 is YYNGEE in the germline V gene. The junction had 6 bases not matched to a gene; V was cut back by 3 bases and J by 6 bases. The CDR3 is 14 residues long. The CDR3 DNA follows: TGTGCCAGCAGCGCCTCGGGAGGGAGCGATACGCAGTATTTT. Its translation: CASSASGGSDTQYF.

This sequence joins TRBV6-5 and TRBJ2-1; 7 positions match TRBD2. The CDR3 covers 12 residues. V was pared by 5 bases and J by 8 bases, with 3 bases of the junction left unmatched. The germline CDR1 and CDR2 sequences are MNHEY and SVGAGI. The chain's CDR3 is CASSGGRDEQFF. The CDR3 DNA reads as TGTGCCAGCAGTGGGGGGAGGGATGAGCAGTTCTTC.

This chain connects TRBV9 to TRBJ2-1, with D perhaps matching TRBD1 or TRBD2 (6 bases each). V was clipped by 0 bases and J by 4 bases, with 14 bases between them. The CDR3 loop spans 16 amino acids. Germline-derived CDR1 and CDR2 are SGDLS and YYNGEE. The CDR3 here is CASSVAAGGGYNEQFF. Here the CDR3 DNA reads TGTGCCAGCAGCGTAGCCGCAGGAGGGGGGTACAATGAGCAGTTCTTC. Based on the CDR3 plus reference TRBV9 and TRBJ2-1, the full variable domain is DSGVTQTPKHLITATGQRVTLRCSPRSGDLSVYWYQQSLDQGLQFLIQYYNGEERAKGNILERFSAQQFPDLHSELNLSSLELGDSALYFCASSVAAGGGYNEQFFGPGTRLTVL.

The CDR3, as DNA: TGCGCCAGCAGCCACCCCGGACAGTACGAGCAGTACTTC. Protein sequence: CASSHPGQYEQYF. V gene TRBV4-1 combines with J gene TRBJ2-7, with D maybe TRBD1 (6 bases). V was trimmed by 3 bases and J by 4 bases, leaving 10 bases between them. The CDR3 is 13 amino acids. The germline V gene encodes CDR1 MGHRA and CDR2 YSYEKL.

The chain combines TRBV28 with TRBJ2-1; tentative D call: TRBD2 (6 bases). This CDR3 has 14 amino acids. The V gene lost 10 bases and the J gene lost 4 bases, with 17 bases spanning the gap. CDR1 and CDR2 from the germline V gene are MDHEN and SYDVKM. The chain's CDR3 is CAILGGTSYNEQFF. CDR3 nucleotides: TGTGCCATCCTAGGCGGGACTTCTTACAATGAGCAGTTCTTC.

This clonotype was seen ten or more times. The genes are TRBV12-3 or TRBV12-4 and TRBJ1-5; no clear D. There are 14 residues in the CDR3. The V and J ends lost 3 bases and 7 bases respectively, with 13 bases between them. CDR3 residues: CASSLGSGDQPQHF. CDR3 coding DNA: TGTGCCAGCAGTTTGGGCAGCGGTGACCAGCCCCAGCATTTT.

Written as DNA, the CDR3 is TGTGCCAGCAGTCCGGAAAAACTGTTTTTT. It encodes CASSPEKLFF. The V gene is TRBV7-9, the J gene TRBJ1-4; no definite D call. CDR3 size: 10 residues. Trimming stripped 6 bases from V and 8 bases from J, with 4 bases between. CDR1 SEHNR and CDR2 FQNEAQ come from the germline V gene (reference sequence).

This clonotype was seen a few times. V is TRBV29-1 and J is TRBJ2-7; D is unresolved. The CDR3 is made up of 13 amino acids. Trimming took off 1 base at V and 3 bases at J, with 10 bases between the two ends. Germline CDR1 and CDR2: SQVTM and ANQGSEA. Here the CDR3 reads CSVEVGLDYEQYF. The DNA of the CDR3 is TGCAGCGTTGAAGTCGGCCTTGACTACGAGCAGTACTTC.

This clonotype was seen only a few times. This chain connects TRBV28 to TRBJ2-1; 8 bases map to TRBD1. Germline trimming cut 1 base from V and 2 bases from J; bases unmatched to any gene: 7. Germline-derived CDR1 and CDR2 are MDHEN and SYDVKM. This CDR3 is built from 17 residues. The CDR3: CASSLSDRGWPYNEQFF. CDR3 nucleotide sequence: TGTGCCAGCAGTTTATCCGACAGGGGATGGCCCTACAATGAGCAGTTCTTC.

This clonotype was seen a handful of times. The J gene is TRBJ2-2, the V gene TRBV28; 8 bases agree with TRBD2. The CDR3 totals 20 residues. J gave up 0 bases and V 5 bases, and 17 bases lay outside the gene matches. Germline loops: CDR1 MDHEN, CDR2 SYDVKM. In nucleotides, the CDR3 is TGTGCCAGCAGTCCGTCCTGGGGAGCGGGAGAGGGTCCGAACACCGGGGAGCTGTTTTTT. It yields the protein CASSPSWGAGEGPNTGELFF. The variable domain in full, completed from reference TRBV28 and TRBJ2-2, reads DVKVTQSSRYLVKRTGEKVFLECVQDMDHENMFWYRQDPGLGLRLIYFSYDVKMKEKGDIPEGYSVSREKKERFSLILESASTNQTSMYLCASSPSWGAGEGPNTGELFFGEGSRLTVL.

This clonotype was counted only a few times. The V call is TRBV5-1, the J call TRBJ2-1; 9 nucleotides line up with TRBD1. V was clipped by 2 bases and J by 8 bases; unmatched bases: 5. The CDR3 extends over 14 amino acids. In germline, CDR1 is SGHRS, CDR2 YFSETQ. CDR3 region: CASSFRDRVHEQFF. CDR3 sequence (DNA): TGCGCCAGCAGCTTCCGGGACAGGGTGCATGAGCAGTTCTTC. The variable domain in full, completed from reference TRBV5-1 and TRBJ2-1, reads KAGVTQTPRYLIKTRGQQVTLSCSPISGHRSVSWYQQTPGQGLQFLFEYFSETQRNKGNFPGRFSGRQFSNSRSEMNVSTLELGDSALYLCASSFRDRVHEQFFGPGTRLTVL.

V gene TRBV20-1 combines with J gene TRBJ2-7, with D tentatively TRBD2 (5 bases). V dropped 2 bases and J dropped 4 bases, with 15 bases sitting between them. The CDR3 loop spans 14 amino acids. Germline lookup yields CDR1 DFQATT and CDR2 SNEGSKA (reference sequence). CDR3 sequence (DNA): TGCAGTGCTAGAAGAGAACTAGAAGTTTACGAGCAGTACTTC. It codes for CSARRELEVYEQYF.

This clonotype was found a few times. The chain employs TRBV27 and TRBJ1-1, with D uncertain. V dropped 4 bases and J dropped 1 base, with 13 bases sitting between them. Germline CDR1 is MNHEY and CDR2 is SMNVEV (reference sequence). The CDR3 is made up of 15 amino acids. The CDR3 DNA reads TGTGCCAGCAGTTCCGGGCACTGGGGGAACACTGAAGCTTTCTTT. This encodes CASSSGHWGNTEAFF.

The chain joins TRBV4-3 to TRBJ2-2; no definite D call. This CDR3 spans 15 amino acids. Trimming took 0 bases from V and 7 from J, leaving 12 bases between them. Germline V gene data show CDR1 as LGHNA and CDR2 as YSLEER. The CDR3: CASSQDRTSGGELFF. The CDR3 DNA reads TGCGCCAGCAGCCAAGATCGGACCTCTGGCGGGGAGCTGTTTTTT.